These 27 T cell receptor beta chains were sequenced from one sample in a study of CD8+CD57+ T cells in acquired aplastic anemia. Template material for TCR beta VDJ and CDR3 profiling consisted of genomic DNA. From the reads, TCRdb called clonotypes with MiXCR, one entry per CDR3 protein. Of 150,000 to 200,000 distinct CDR3 sequences listed, 47% are singletons. Flow cytometry had shown expanded CD8+CD57+ cells in the patients chosen for sequencing. Sequences were obtained from sorted CD4+, CD8+, or CD8+CD57+ T cells (not recorded which) from PBMCs. These receptors were collected from a human donor with aplastic anemia.

This chain connects TRBV19 to TRBJ2-7; 12 nucleotides align to TRBD2. This CDR3 region has 16 residues. Germline trimming cut 7 bases from V and 0 bases from J; bases unmatched to any gene: 7. Germline assignment: CDR1 LNHDA and CDR2 SQIVND (reference sequence). CDR3: CASKPGGLAGSYEQYF. The CDR3 DNA follows: TGTGCCAGTAAGCCTGGGGGACTAGCGGGCTCCTACGAGCAGTACTTC.

This clonotype was recorded many times. The V call is TRBV11-2, the J call TRBJ2-1, with D tentatively TRBD2 (5 bases). V lost 0 bases to trimming and J lost 4 bases, with 13 bases between them. The germline gives CDR1 SGHAT, CDR2 FQNNGV. This CDR3 comprises 16 residues. The CDR3 coding sequence is TGTGCCAGCAGCTTAGAAGTGGGTAGCGCGTACAATGAGCAGTTCTTC. Residues: CASSLEVGSAYNEQFF. The variable domain in full, with the rest retrieved from reference TRBV11-2 and TRBJ2-1, is EAGVAQSPRYKIIEKRQSVAFWCNPISGHATLYWYQQILGQGPKLLIQFQNNGVVDDSQLPKDRFSAERLKGVDSTLKIQPAKLEDSAVYLCASSLEVGSAYNEQFFGPGTRLTVL.

This clonotype was counted between two and nine times. The genes are TRBV6-1 and TRBJ1-1, with a possible D match to TRBD1 (5 bases). V lost 2 bases, J lost 1 base, and 8 bases lay in between. The CDR3 extends over 14 amino acids. Germline lookup yields CDR1 MNHNS and CDR2 SASEGT. CDR3 sequence reads: CASSERGANTEAFF. In DNA, the CDR3 is TGTGCCAGCAGTGAACGAGGGGCGAACACTGAAGCTTTCTTT.

The chain carries TRBV5-1 and TRBJ2-1, with 7 bases matching TRBD2. With 0 bases clipped from V and 7 bases from J, the junction kept 10 bases outside the gene matches. Per the germline V gene, CDR1 is SGHRS and CDR2 is YFSETQ. The CDR3 is 16 amino acids. The CDR3 DNA reads TGCGCCAGCAGCTTGGAGCGGCAGCGGGATCTAAATGAGCAGTTCTTC. Protein sequence: CASSLERQRDLNEQFF. Together with reference TRBV5-1 and TRBJ2-1, the CDR3 gives the full variable domain: KAGVTQTPRYLIKTRGQQVTLSCSPISGHRSVSWYQQTPGQGLQFLFEYFSETQRNKGNFPGRFSGRQFSNSRSEMNVSTLELGDSALYLCASSLERQRDLNEQFFGPGTRLTVL.

Ten or more counts support this clonotype. The chain has TRBV15 and TRBJ2-1; D gene uncertain. There are 13 residues in the CDR3. V was pared by 0 bases and J by 8 bases, with 8 bases between. Germline-derived CDR1 and CDR2 are LNHNV and YYDKDF (reference sequence). CDR3 residues: CATSREEFDEQFF. The CDR3 nucleotides are TGTGCCACCAGCAGAGAAGAATTCGATGAGCAGTTCTTC.

This clonotype was seen just once. The chain links TRBV15 to TRBJ2-7; D is perhaps TRBD2 (5 bases). The length of the CDR3 is 14 residues. Trimming shortened V by 3 bases and J by 4 bases, and 13 bases separated the two germline ends. Germline V gives CDR1 LNHNV, CDR2 YYDKDF (reference sequence). The CDR3 loop reads CATSRIGGGYEQYF. The CDR3 DNA is TGTGCCACCAGCAGGATCGGAGGTGGGTACGAGCAGTACTTC.

The table lists this clonotype with a few counts. The chain recombines TRBV6-2 or TRBV6-3 with TRBJ2-1; 9 bases are shared with TRBD1. The CDR3 is 16 amino acids. The V gene end was trimmed by 5 bases and the J gene end by 7 bases; junction bases not matched to a gene: 12. CDR1 and CDR2 (germline): MNHEY, SVGEGT. CDR3 DNA sequence: TGTGCCAGCAGTCCAACCCAGACAGGGGGAAGGAATGAGCAGTTCTTC. Its protein product is CASSPTQTGGRNEQFF.

The V gene is TRBV9, the J gene TRBJ2-2; D not certain. Germline assignment: CDR1 SGDLS and CDR2 YYNGEE. V was cut by 2 bases and J by 8 bases, with 7 bases left in between. The CDR3 contains 12 residues. CDR3 amino acids: CASSVSGGELFF. In DNA, the CDR3 is TGTGCCAGCAGCGTCTCCGGGGGGGAGCTGTTTTTT. Combining the CDR3 with reference TRBV9 and TRBJ2-2 gives the whole variable domain DSGVTQTPKHLITATGQRVTLRCSPRSGDLSVYWYQQSLDQGLQFLIQYYNGEERAKGNILERFSAQQFPDLHSELNLSSLELGDSALYFCASSVSGGELFFGEGSRLTVL.

The chain carries TRBV15 and TRBJ2-5; 7 nucleotides agree with TRBD2. CDR3 size: 16 residues. The germline V gene has CDR1 LNHNV and CDR2 YYDKDF (reference sequence). The junction had 14 bases not matched to a gene; V was cut back by 5 bases and J by 5 bases. The chain's CDR3 is CATSERDVDTGETQYF. The CDR3 bases are TGTGCCACCAGCGAGCGGGATGTCGACACCGGGGAGACCCAGTACTTC.

V usage is TRBV19 and J usage is TRBJ2-7; a weak D match, TRBD2 (5 bases). The CDR3 spans 15 residues. The ends were cut back, 7 bases at V and 6 bases at J, with 22 bases in the middle. Per germline, CDR1 LNHDA and CDR2 SQIVND (reference sequence). The CDR3 loop is CASNRGDFSGREQYF. CDR3 DNA sequence: TGTGCCAGTAATCGGGGAGACTTTTCTGGTCGCGAGCAGTACTTC.

The table lists this clonotype with many counts. This rearrangement joins TRBV7-3 to TRBJ1-1, with TRBD1 identical over 7 bases. Germline V gene data show CDR1 as SGHTA and CDR2 as FQGTGA. The CDR3 covers 14 residues. The V gene end was trimmed by 3 bases and the J gene end by 1 base; junction bases not matched to a gene: 2. DNA of the CDR3: TGTGCCAGCAGCTTGGGACAGACGAACACTGAAGCTTTCTTT. This sequence encodes CASSLGQTNTEAFF.

The chain joins TRBV19 to TRBJ2-1, with D possibly matching TRBD1 (6 bases). V was clipped by 4 bases and J by 8 bases, with 9 bases between them. Germline assignment: CDR1 LNHDA and CDR2 SQIVND (reference sequence). The CDR3 sequence is 12 residues long. The CDR3 coding sequence is TGTGCCAGTAGTACCCGACAGGATGAGCAGTTCTTC. It encodes CASSTRQDEQFF. Together with reference TRBV19 and TRBJ2-1, the CDR3 gives the full variable domain: DGGITQSPKYLFRKEGQNVTLSCEQNLNHDAMYWYRQDPGQGLRLIYYSQIVNDFQKGDIAEGYSVSREKKESFPLTVTSAQKNPTAFYLCASSTRQDEQFFGPGTRLTVL.

V gene TRBV27 combines with J gene TRBJ2-2; 12 nucleotides agree with TRBD2. Germline assignment: CDR1 MNHEY and CDR2 SMNVEV (reference sequence). The CDR3 has 17 residues. Losses at the gene ends were 7 bases for V and 5 bases for J; bases not matched to a gene: 11. CDR3 sequence reads: CASTTRLAGDLTGELFF. The CDR3 region has the DNA TGTGCCAGCACAACCAGACTAGCGGGAGATCTGACCGGGGAGCTGTTTTTT.

This clonotype was observed at least ten times. V gene TRBV27 combines with J gene TRBJ1-2, with D tentatively TRBD1 (5 bases). The germline V gene encodes CDR1 MNHEY and CDR2 SMNVEV (reference sequence). CDR3 size: 13 residues. V lost 4 bases to trimming and J lost 0 bases, with 6 bases between them. Here the CDR3 DNA reads TGTGCCAGCAGTTCGGGGGCTAACTATGGCTACACCTTC. Translated, it gives CASSSGANYGYTF.

This clonotype was counted at least ten times. The chain is built from TRBV10-3 and TRBJ2-2; 9 bases are shared with TRBD1. CDR3 length equals 14 residues. J was trimmed by 5 bases and V by 4 bases; bases with no gene match: 2. CDR1 is ENHRY, CDR2 SYGVKD, per germline. The CDR3 sequence: CAISGQGVTGELFF. Written as DNA, the CDR3 is TGTGCCATCAGTGGACAGGGGGTGACCGGGGAGCTGTTTTTT.

This clonotype came up once. The CDR3 sequence is CASSLGLAGKNEQYF. The CDR3 DNA is TGTGCCAGCAGCTTGGGGCTAGCGGGAAAGAACGAGCAGTACTTC. The V gene is TRBV5-6, the J gene TRBJ2-7, with 9 bases fitting TRBD2. The J segment lost 5 bases and the V segment lost 0 bases, leaving 6 bases of the junction unmatched. The germline V gene has CDR1 SGHDT and CDR2 YYEEEE. The CDR3 length is 15 residues.

In the case of this clonotype: A much larger clone differs from this one at a single base, so this may be a read error. This chain links TRBV9 with TRBJ2-3; D is perhaps TRBD1 or TRBD2 (5 bases each). Between the trimmed V and J ends, which lost 7 bases and 6 bases, there was a span of 18 bases. Germline V gene sequence: CDR1 SGDLS, CDR2 YYNGEE. The CDR3 covers 14 residues. The DNA for the CDR3 is TGTGCCAGCGGGCCCAGGGAACGCGGGGATACGCAGTATTTT. Protein product: CASGPRERGDTQYF.

The chain has TRBV13 and TRBJ1-6; D uncertain. Germline V CDR1 and CDR2: PRHDT, FYEKMQ (reference sequence). Trimming left V 3 bases short and J 7 bases short, with 10 bases between. CDR3 length: 14 residues. CDR3 loop: CASSFGRTNSPLHF. CDR3 sequence (DNA): TGTGCCAGCAGCTTCGGGAGAACCAATTCACCCCTCCACTTT.

Only a few counts were recorded for this clonotype. The chain couples TRBV2 to TRBJ2-5; D is possibly TRBD2 (6 bases). The CDR3 is made up of 15 amino acids. The ends were cut back, 2 bases at V and 5 bases at J, with 15 bases in the middle. Germline V CDR1 and CDR2: SNHLY, FYNNEI. The chain's CDR3 is CASSETAGMMETQYF. The CDR3 DNA is TGTGCCAGCAGTGAAACGGCGGGGATGATGGAGACCCAGTACTTC.

Many counts were recorded for this clonotype. V is TRBV20-1 and J is TRBJ2-1, with 11 bases that match TRBD2. Germline CDR1 DFQATT, CDR2 SNEGSKA (reference sequence). CDR3 length: 16 amino acids. Losses at the gene ends were 1 base for V and 5 bases for J; bases not matched to a gene: 7. The CDR3 nucleotides read TGCAGTGCTAGAGGCCGGGGGACTAGCGGAAACAATGAGCAGTTCTTC. Residues: CSARGRGTSGNNEQFF.

This clonotype was recorded a few times. The gene calls are TRBV14 and TRBJ2-7; perhaps TRBD2 as D (5 bases). The CDR3 totals 12 residues. In germline, CDR1 is SGHDN, CDR2 FVKESK. V was cut by 3 bases and J by 6 bases, with 9 bases left in between. The CDR3 here is CASSQDRGEQYF. CDR3 DNA: TGTGCCAGCAGCCAGGATCGGGGCGAGCAGTACTTC.

This clonotype turned up a few times. V is TRBV6-1 and J is TRBJ1-4; D is uncertain. Germline loops: CDR1 MNHNS, CDR2 SASEGT. V lost 1 base and J lost 8, with 14 bases in between. The CDR3 runs to 15 residues. The CDR3: CASSEEKGIGEKLFF. CDR3 coding DNA: TGTGCCAGCAGTGAAGAAAAGGGTATTGGCGAAAAACTGTTTTTT.

This clonotype was recorded at least ten times. The rearrangement links TRBV19 to TRBJ1-2, with D maybe TRBD1 (6 bases). There are 13 residues in the CDR3. The ends were cut back, 2 bases at V and 5 bases at J, with 9 bases in the middle. CDR1 and CDR2 (germline): LNHDA, SQIVND (reference sequence). CDR3 amino acids: CASSISGAYGYTF. CDR3 DNA sequence: TGTGCCAGTAGTATATCGGGGGCGTATGGCTACACCTTC. The whole variable domain, remainder taken from reference TRBV19 and TRBJ1-2, is DGGITQSPKYLFRKEGQNVTLSCEQNLNHDAMYWYRQDPGQGLRLIYYSQIVNDFQKGDIAEGYSVSREKKESFPLTVTSAQKNPTAFYLCASSISGAYGYTFGSGTRLTVV.

This clonotype was picked up many times. The chain joins TRBV18 to TRBJ2-7, with 7 positions matching TRBD1. Germline-derived CDR1 and CDR2 are KGHSH and LQKENI. This CDR3 region has 13 residues. J lost 5 bases, V lost 7 bases, and 8 bases had no gene match. In DNA, the CDR3 is TGTGCCAGCTTGTTTGACAGGGAGAACGAGCAGTACTTC. It yields the protein CASLFDRENEQYF.

The chain carries TRBV5-1 and TRBJ1-4; no firm D call. The V gene's germline CDR1 is SGHRS and CDR2 YFSETQ. The CDR3 is 13 amino acids. The V and J ends lost 7 bases and 8 bases respectively, with 15 bases between them. CDR3 in amino acids: CASQRTLGEKLFF. As DNA, the CDR3 is TGCGCCAGCCAACGGACCCTAGGGGAAAAACTGTTTTTT.

The genes are TRBV6-4 and TRBJ2-2, with D perhaps matching TRBD1 or TRBD2 (5 bases each). The CDR3 covers 15 residues. Trimming left V 3 bases short and J 3 bases short, with 11 bases between. CDR1 is MRHNA and CDR2 is SNTAGT in the germline V gene. CDR3 in DNA: TGTGCCAGCAGTGAGCGAGGGGCCGACACCGGGGAGCTGTTTTTT. Amino acids: CASSERGADTGELFF.

This clonotype came up many times. The chain combines TRBV5-1 with TRBJ2-7; D gene unclear. Germline assignment: CDR1 SGHRS and CDR2 YFSETQ. V was shortened by 0 bases and J by 3 bases, with 10 bases between the two germline ends. CDR3 length equals 14 residues. CDR3 protein: CASSLGQNLYEQYF. The CDR3 nucleotides read TGCGCCAGCAGCTTGGGGCAGAACCTCTACGAGCAGTACTTC. The variable domain in full, completed from reference TRBV5-1 and TRBJ2-7, reads KAGVTQTPRYLIKTRGQQVTLSCSPISGHRSVSWYQQTPGQGLQFLFEYFSETQRNKGNFPGRFSGRQFSNSRSEMNVSTLELGDSALYLCASSLGQNLYEQYFGPGTRLTVT.